Described below is a single T cell receptor beta chain sequence and its context. The target antigen is unknown. The data derive from a study of T-cell reconstitution after alpha-beta-depleted transplantation in children. The study, taken as a whole, reports: Surviving recipient T cells and thymic progenitors produced the high day-60 TCRbeta diversity seen in some patients. A year had passed since transplant, and T-cell counts and diversity by then came mostly from newly produced T cells. About two months after transplant, alpha-beta T cells reportedly came from several hundred expanded graft clones.

A TCRbeta library incorporating unique molecular identifiers was prepared. MiXCR was run by TCRdb on the PCR reads, yielding one entry per CDR3 protein. This table has approximately 190,000 distinct CDR3 sequences, under 8.5% appearing once. CDR1 is LGHDT and CDR2 is YNNKEL in the germline V gene (reference sequence). Trimming took 7 bases from V and 3 from J, leaving 15 bases between them. This CDR3 is 14 amino acids long. The sequence derives from a male patient aged 2-15 years who had a stem cell transplant for acute myeloid leukemia, so the T cells may come from the graft donor. Sequencing was performed on PBMCs, mostly from graft donor cells, taken 360 days after TCRalphabeta/CD19-depleted stem cell transplant. V and J are TRBV3-1 and TRBJ1-2; D call uncertain. The CDR3 reads CASTPGLADYGYTF. CDR3 sequence (DNA): TGTGCCAGCACGCCCGGGTTGGCAGACTATGGCTACACCTTC.